This TCR beta chain was sequenced in a study of T cell repertoires in aging, cancer and after chemotherapy. Study overall: Around 8.8 million TCR reads were in the whole dataset.

In regard to this clonotype: The antigen is unknown.

Rearranged V-D-J TRB sequences were amplified with a mixed TRB-A/B primer pool. MiXCR, applied by TCRdb to the multiplex PCR reads, yields one record per CDR3 protein. Among thousands of distinct CDR3 sequences, 20% to 25% were seen once, and the ten largest hold about 8.5%. Broader study findings: Lymphoid organ infiltration in hematological cancer patients may impair thymic emigration or peripheral T cell expansion. In healthy donors, age-related TCR diversity loss mainly reflected lost richness. Immunological memory after chemotherapy cannot be judged from the repertoire data.

Deletions cut 5 bases from V and 2 bases from J, with 11 bases between. The CDR3 sequence is 14 residues long. Germline-derived CDR1 and CDR2 are SGHTA and FQGNSA. Peripheral blood genomic DNA, not sorted cells or RNA, was the template. What was sequenced was blood. The chain couples TRBV7-2 to TRBJ2-3; D could derive from TRBD1 or TRBD2 (5 bases each). This sequence originates from a human donor with a blood cancer. The CDR3 is CASSPWGNTDTQYF. The CDR3 nucleotides are TGTGCCAGCAGCCCCTGGGGGAACACAGATACGCAGTATTTT.